This T cell receptor (beta chain) came from a study of blood T cells in healthy people across ages. General study results and limits: Naive CD4+ cell counts and diversity both ran higher in long-lived than in aged donors.

With regard to this clonotype: Its antigen is unknown.

The study isolated at least 7 million PBMCs from each sample. The V end was cut by 1 base, the J end by 6 bases, with 15 bases between. Germline V gene lookup returns CDR1 SGHTA and CDR2 FQGNSA. This CDR3 is 15 amino acids long. Then a second PCR, running roughly 6 to 12 cycles, was carried out with a sample-barcoded 5' primer and a J-beta primer mix. TCRdb re-derived calls from the 5' RACE reads in MiXCR, one entry per CDR3 protein. The sample lists about 970,000 distinct CDR3 sequences, 51% occurring once. This rearrangement joins TRBV7-2 to TRBJ1-1; the D gene is possibly TRBD1 (5 bases). This receptor was identified in a woman aged 55 to 70 in good health. Specimen: blood. The CDR3 DNA reads TGTGCCAGCAGCTTAGTTGGGGCTAAGATCGCTGAAGCTTTCTTT. It yields the protein CASSLVGAKIAEAFF.